The 29 T cell receptor beta chains below all came from one sample that was sequenced in a study of blood T cell repertoires in COVID-19. Using immunoSEQ multiplex PCR, the repertoire was profiled, and TCRdb retains in-frame clones only, with some absent. The table has 430,000 or so clones, about 90% seen once. Source material: peripheral blood. These receptors all stem from a man aged 18 to 35 with COVID-19, enrolled during active disease.

The V gene is TRBV21-1, the J gene TRBJ2-1; no check of the table's D call, TRBD1, against the DNA was made. TRBV21-1 is designated a pseudogene. This CDR3 has 16 amino acids. The DNA of the CDR3 is TGTGCCAGCAGCAAAGTAGACAGGGGGATCCACAATGAGCAGTTCTTC. As protein: CASSKVDRGIHNEQFF.

To note about this clone: The identical CDR3 is also encoded by other nucleotide sequences in the sample. The chain employs TRBV7-3 and TRBJ2-7; TRBD2 matches 7 bases. Germline CDR1 is SGHTA and CDR2 is FQGTGA. The CDR3 is 13 residues long. V gave up 0 bases and J gave up 4 bases; unmatched junction bases: 0. CDR3 in DNA: TGTGCCAGCAGCTTAACTAGCGGGTACGAGCAGTACTTC. Amino acid sequence: CASSLTSGYEQYF. The full variable domain, with the rest looked up from reference TRBV7-3 and TRBJ2-7, is GAGVSQTPSNKVTEKGKYVELRCDPISGHTALYWYRQSLGQGPEFLIYFQGTGAADDSGLPNDRFFAVRPEGSVSTLKIQRTERGDSAVYLCASSLTSGYEQYFGPGTRLTVT.

Written as DNA, the CDR3 is TGTGCCAGCAGTTCGACTAGCGGGAGACTCGAGCAGTACTTC. Its protein is CASSSTSGRLEQYF. The chain carries TRBV27 and TRBJ2-7, with 12 bases matching TRBD2. Trimming removed 4 bases from V and 6 bases from J; junction bases left unmatched: 4. Germline loops: CDR1 MNHEY, CDR2 SMNVEV (reference sequence). The CDR3 runs 14 residues.

The rearrangement joins TRBV18 to TRBJ2-1, with D possibly being TRBD1 (5 bases). Germline V gene data show CDR1 as KGHSH and CDR2 as LQKENI. The CDR3 is 12 amino acids. Trimming removed 1 base from V and 8 bases from J, with 6 bases in between. The CDR3 region is CASSPLGDEQFF. In DNA, the CDR3 is TGTGCCAGCTCACCACTAGGGGATGAGCAGTTCTTC.

On this clone itself: One end of the junction fails to match germline, which may point to a read error. V is TRBV7-7 and J is TRBJ2-3; no reliable D call. This CDR3 spans 15 amino acids. Germline assignment: CDR1 SSHAT and CDR2 FNYEAQ (reference sequence). CDR3 sequence: CASSLGADSTDTQYF. The CDR3 nucleotides read TGTGCTAGCAGCTTAGGCGCGGATAGCACAGATACGCAGTATTTT. Full variable domain (outside the CDR3, taken from reference TRBV7-7 and TRBJ2-3): GAGVSQSPRYKVTKRGQDVTLRCDPISSHATLYWYQQALGQGPEFLTYFNYEAQPDKSGLPSDRFSAERPEGSISTLTIQRTEQRDSAMYRCASSLGADSTDTQYFGPGTRLTVL.

J is TRBJ1-6 and V is TRBV5-4; 11 bases map to TRBD1. Per germline, CDR1 SGHNT and CDR2 YYREEE (reference sequence). Trimming at V came to 4 bases and at J to 6 bases, leaving 9 bases not matched to a gene. The CDR3 extends over 17 amino acids. The CDR3 DNA reads as TGTGCCAGCAGCACCGGACAGGGGGCGTTGGCTAATTCACCCCTCCACTTT. Its protein is CASSTGQGALANSPLHF.

The chain carries TRBV5-4 and TRBJ2-1, with D maybe TRBD2 (6 bases). V was clipped by 2 bases and J by 7 bases, with 13 bases between them. Per the germline V gene, CDR1 is SGHNT and CDR2 is YYREEE (reference sequence). The length of the CDR3 is 14 residues. The CDR3 is CASSFSTRINEQFF. CDR3 sequence (DNA): TGTGCCAGCAGCTTTTCGACTAGAATTAATGAGCAGTTCTTC. Based on the CDR3 plus reference TRBV5-4 and TRBJ2-1, the full variable domain is ETGVTQSPTHLIKTRGQQVTLRCSSQSGHNTVSWYQQALGQGPQFIFQYYREEENGRGNFPPRFSGLQFPNYSSELNVNALELDDSALYLCASSFSTRINEQFFGPGTRLTVL.

Many counts were recorded for this clone. The chain uses TRBV18 and TRBJ1-6; possible D gene TRBD1, 5 bases. V lost 4 bases to trimming and J lost 5 bases, with 12 bases between them. From germline, CDR1 is KGHSH and CDR2 LQKENI. This CDR3 region has 15 residues. Written as DNA, the CDR3 is TGTGCCAGCTCACAAACGACAGCAGATAATTCACCCCTCCACTTT. This encodes CASSQTTADNSPLHF.

The chain couples TRBV29-1 to TRBJ1-2, with TRBD1 matching 7 bases. The V gene end was trimmed by 6 bases and the J gene end by 4 bases; junction bases not matched to a gene: 8. Germline V gene sequence: CDR1 SQVTM, CDR2 ANQGSEA. The CDR3 covers 13 residues. CDR3 region: CSVAGQLTYGYTF. Here the CDR3 DNA reads TGCAGCGTGGCGGGACAGCTTACCTATGGCTACACCTTC.

Turning to this clone: In the same sample, other DNA sequences code for this CDR3. The chain is built from TRBV19 and TRBJ2-2; 7 bases line up with TRBD2. The V and J ends lost 9 bases and 2 bases, in that order; junction bases with no gene match: 3. The CDR3 covers 13 residues. Germline V gene sequence: CDR1 LNHDA, CDR2 SQIVND (reference sequence). The CDR3: CASSGTNTGELFF. The CDR3 nucleotides are TGTGCCAGCAGCGGGACTAACACCGGGGAGCTGTTTTTT.

This sequence joins TRBV25-1 and TRBJ2-7; D is unresolved. Trimming stripped 6 bases from V and 6 bases from J, with 12 bases between. Germline values: CDR1 MGHDK, CDR2 SYGVNS. The CDR3 consists of 12 residues. The CDR3 here is CASSLAVSEQYF. The CDR3 region has the DNA TGTGCCAGCAGCCTGGCTGTCTCCGAGCAGTACTTC.

The chain carries TRBV5-8 and TRBJ2-5, with D possibly being TRBD1 (7 bases). CDR1 SGHTS and CDR2 YDEGEE come from the germline V gene. Deletions cut 3 bases from V and 0 bases from J, with 15 bases between. CDR3 length equals 16 residues. The CDR3 here is CASSWTGGGNQETQYF. The CDR3 DNA follows: TGTGCCAGCAGCTGGACAGGAGGGGGAAACCAAGAGACCCAGTACTTC.

The J gene is TRBJ1-1, the V gene TRBV6-4, with a weak D call TRBD1 (5 bases). The CDR3 runs 14 residues. The germline CDR1 and CDR2 sequences are MRHNA and SNTAGT. The V and J ends lost 5 bases and 3 bases respectively, with 13 bases between them. As DNA, the CDR3 is TGTGCCAGCAGTCCTACGGCAGGGTACACTGAAGCTTTCTTT. This translates into CASSPTAGYTEAFF.

The chain has TRBV7-2 and TRBJ2-5; TRBD2 agrees at 8 bases. Germline V gene data show CDR1 as SGHTA and CDR2 as FQGNSA. Losses at the gene ends were 3 bases for V and 1 base for J; bases not matched to a gene: 7. There are 16 residues in the CDR3. This CDR3 reads CASSFVPGGTQETQYF. DNA of the CDR3: TGTGCCAGCAGCTTCGTACCGGGGGGGACCCAAGAGACCCAGTACTTC.

This chain uses TRBV18 with TRBJ2-5; D gene uncertain. The CDR3 runs to 11 residues. The germline CDR1 and CDR2 sequences are KGHSH and LQKENI. Deletions cut 3 bases from V and 5 bases from J, with 4 bases between. DNA for the CDR3: TGTGCCAGCTCACCCCAGGAGACCCAGTACTTC. It yields the protein CASSPQETQYF.

A word on this clone: Germline and junction disagree at one end, which may indicate a read error. This chain links TRBV13 with TRBJ2-5, with 7 bases fitting TRBD1. The CDR3 spans 11 residues. The germline CDR1 and CDR2 sequences are PRHDT and FYEKMQ (reference sequence). The CDR3 sequence is CASSRGTAYDF. The CDR3 DNA reads as TGTGCCAGCAGCAGGGGGACAGCCTATGACTTC.

Note on this clone: Distinct nucleotide sequences in the sample also encode this CDR3. The chain carries TRBV5-1 and TRBJ2-3; 11 bases are a match to TRBD2. Unmatched junction bases numbered 3, after V lost 2 bases and J lost 4 bases. CDR3 length equals 15 residues. The germline V gene encodes CDR1 SGHRS and CDR2 YFSETQ. The CDR3 DNA follows: TGCGCCAGCAGCTTACTAGCGGGAGTAGCAGATACGCAGTATTTT. It encodes CASSLLAGVADTQYF. The full variable domain, in which reference TRBV5-1 and TRBJ2-3 provide the parts outside the CDR3, is KAGVTQTPRYLIKTRGQQVTLSCSPISGHRSVSWYQQTPGQGLQFLFEYFSETQRNKGNFPGRFSGRQFSNSRSEMNVSTLELGDSALYLCASSLLAGVADTQYFGPGTRLTVL.

This rearrangement joins TRBV18 to TRBJ2-3; D is perhaps TRBD2 (6 bases). V dropped 2 bases and J dropped 1 base, with 13 bases sitting between them. Germline values: CDR1 KGHSH, CDR2 LQKENI. The CDR3 contains 16 residues. CDR3 sequence (DNA): TGTGCCAGCTCACCAGGAGGAGGGGCGGGCACAGATACGCAGTATTTT. It translates to CASSPGGGAGTDTQYF. Full variable domain (outside the CDR3, taken from reference TRBV18 and TRBJ2-3): NAGVMQNPRHLVRRRGQEARLRCSPMKGHSHVYWYRQLPEEGLKFMVYLQKENIIDESGMPKERFSAEFPKEGPSILRIQQVVRGDSAAYFCASSPGGGAGTDTQYFGPGTRLTVL.

The chain carries TRBV19 and TRBJ1-2; maybe TRBD1 (6 bases). V lost 6 bases and J 0 bases, leaving 14 bases between the germline ends. Per the germline V gene, CDR1 is LNHDA and CDR2 is SQIVND (reference sequence). The CDR3 loop spans 15 amino acids. The CDR3 nucleotides read TGTGCCAGTAGGACCAAGGACAGTTCTAACTATGGCTACACCTTC. This encodes CASRTKDSSNYGYTF.

This rearrangement joins TRBV3-1 (or the pseudogene TRBV3-2) to TRBJ2-7, with 9 bases that match TRBD1. This CDR3 is 16 amino acids long. Unmatched junction bases numbered 5, after V lost 0 bases and J lost 2 bases. From germline, CDR1 is LGHDT and CDR2 YNNKEL (reference sequence). CDR3 loop: CASSQDGTGYAYEQYF. For the CDR3, the DNA is TGTGCCAGCAGCCAAGACGGGACAGGGTACGCCTACGAGCAGTACTTC.

This chain joins TRBV7-6 and TRBJ1-1; the D is unclear. The CDR3 totals 15 residues. CDR1 and CDR2 (germline): SGHVS, FNYEAQ. V gave up 1 base and J gave up 0 bases, with 9 bases separating them. This CDR3 is CASSLESEMNTEAFF. Written as DNA, the CDR3 is TGTGCCAGCAGCTTAGAATCTGAGATGAACACTGAAGCTTTCTTT.

The table lists this clone with a few counts. This sequence joins TRBV12-3 or TRBV12-4 and TRBJ2-7; tentatively, D is TRBD1 (6 bases). The CDR3 has 12 residues. V lost 7 bases and J 0 bases, leaving 7 bases between the germline ends. The CDR3 DNA reads TGTGCCAGCATGGACAGCTCCTACGAGCAGTACTTC. Its protein is CASMDSSYEQYF.

The rearrangement joins TRBV2 to TRBJ2-2; tentatively, D is TRBD2 (5 bases). The germline V and J ends were trimmed by 2 bases and 8 bases, with 21 bases remaining between them. Germline CDR1 and CDR2: SNHLY and FYNNEI. The CDR3 is 17 amino acids. CDR3 coding DNA: TGTGCCAGCAGTGAACCTGCCACTCGAGGGTTCTCTGGGGAGCTGTTTTTT. Protein product: CASSEPATRGFSGELFF.

CDR3: CASSTVAGGLEADTQYF. The CDR3, as DNA: TGTGCCAGCAGCACCGTAGCGGGAGGCCTTGAGGCAGATACGCAGTATTTT. The rearrangement uses TRBV28 and TRBJ2-3, with TRBD2 matching 10 bases. Germline V gives CDR1 MDHEN, CDR2 SYDVKM. Losses at the gene ends were 6 bases for V and 4 bases for J; bases not matched to a gene: 13. This CDR3 has 17 amino acids.

V usage is TRBV6-4 and J usage is TRBJ1-1; D perhaps matches TRBD1 (6 bases). V shed 4 bases and J shed 4 bases, with 16 bases lying between them. This CDR3 comprises 15 residues. From germline, CDR1 is MRHNA and CDR2 SNTAGT. Written as DNA, the CDR3 is TGTGCCAGCAGTGCTTCCTGGGGGCAGAGCACTGAAGCTTTCTTT. Its translation is CASSASWGQSTEAFF.

This chain uses TRBV27 with TRBJ1-1; 7 bases match TRBD1. Germline V gene lookup returns CDR1 MNHEY and CDR2 SMNVEV (reference sequence). The CDR3 spans 12 residues. With 8 bases clipped from V and 5 bases from J, the junction kept 5 bases outside the gene matches. The CDR3 DNA follows: TGTGCCAGCGGCAGGGGGTGGACTGAAGCTTTCTTT. It yields the protein CASGRGWTEAFF.

As regards this clone: This may stem from a read error, because a much larger clone lies one nucleotide away. The same CDR3 is also encoded by other DNA sequences in this sample. V gene TRBV2 combines with J gene TRBJ2-2; D gene unclear. Trimming stripped 6 bases from V and 0 bases from J, with 5 bases between. The CDR3 runs to 13 residues. Germline V CDR1 and CDR2: SNHLY, FYNNEI. CDR3 bases: TGTGCCAGCAGGTACACGAACACCGGGGAGCTGTTTTTT. It yields the protein CASRYTNTGELFF.

The V gene is TRBV2, the J gene TRBJ2-1, with D possibly TRBD2 on 5 matching bases. Germline values: CDR1 SNHLY, CDR2 FYNNEI. The CDR3 is 14 residues long. V dropped 7 bases and J dropped 7 bases, with 17 bases sitting between them. The CDR3 DNA reads TGTGCCAGCATTCGGCCTAGCCTTCGGAATGAGCAGTTCTTC. This encodes CASIRPSLRNEQFF.

The chain combines TRBV5-1 with TRBJ2-5; D possibly corresponds to TRBD2 (6 bases). Deletions cut 4 bases from V and 2 bases from J, with 15 bases between. CDR3 length equals 15 residues. Per germline, CDR1 SGHRS and CDR2 YFSETQ. The CDR3 DNA sequence: TGCGCCAGCAGCCGAAGATCCCGGGGGCAAGAGACCCAGTACTTC. This encodes CASSRRSRGQETQYF.